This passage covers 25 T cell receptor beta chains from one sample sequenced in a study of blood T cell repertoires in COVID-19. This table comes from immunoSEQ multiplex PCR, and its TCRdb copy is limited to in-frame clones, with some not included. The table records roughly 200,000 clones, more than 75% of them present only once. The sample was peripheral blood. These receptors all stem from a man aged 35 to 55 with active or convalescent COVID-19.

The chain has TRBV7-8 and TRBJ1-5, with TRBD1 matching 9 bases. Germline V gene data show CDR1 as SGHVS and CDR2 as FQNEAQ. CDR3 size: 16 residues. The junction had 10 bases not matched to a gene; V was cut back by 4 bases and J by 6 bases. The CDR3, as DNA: TGTGCCAGCAGCTCCGCCGGGACAGGGAGACCTCAGCCCCAGCATTTT. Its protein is CASSSAGTGRPQPQHF.

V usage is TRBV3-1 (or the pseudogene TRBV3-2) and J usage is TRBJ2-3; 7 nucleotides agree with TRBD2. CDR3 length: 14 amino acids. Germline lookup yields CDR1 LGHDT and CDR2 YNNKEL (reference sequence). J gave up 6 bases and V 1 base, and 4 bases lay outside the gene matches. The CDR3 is CASSQGGGGDTQYF. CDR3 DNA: TGTGCCAGCAGCCAAGGCGGGGGAGGCGATACGCAGTATTTT.

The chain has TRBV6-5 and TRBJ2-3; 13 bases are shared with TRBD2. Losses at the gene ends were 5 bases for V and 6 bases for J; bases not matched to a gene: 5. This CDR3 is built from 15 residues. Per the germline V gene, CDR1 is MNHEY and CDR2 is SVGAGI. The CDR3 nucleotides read TGTGCCAGCAGTCGGGGACTAGCGGGGAGGGATACGCAGTATTTT. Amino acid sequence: CASSRGLAGRDTQYF.

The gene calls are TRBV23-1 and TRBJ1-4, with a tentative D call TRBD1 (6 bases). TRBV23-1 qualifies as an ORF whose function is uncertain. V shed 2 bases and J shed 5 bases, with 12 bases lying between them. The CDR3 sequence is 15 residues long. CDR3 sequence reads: CASSQPRTDNEKLFF. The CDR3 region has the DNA TGCGCCAGCAGTCAACCAAGGACAGACAATGAAAAACTGTTTTTT.

Here the CDR3 DNA reads TGTGCCAGCAGTTTATTGGCGGGGGTTCCCTACGAGCAGTACTTC. This codes for CASSLLAGVPYEQYF. The J gene is TRBJ2-7, the V gene TRBV27, with 7 bases fitting TRBD2. CDR1 and CDR2 from the germline V gene are MNHEY and SMNVEV (reference sequence). The CDR3 contains 15 residues. With 1 base clipped from V and 2 bases from J, the junction kept 5 bases outside the gene matches.

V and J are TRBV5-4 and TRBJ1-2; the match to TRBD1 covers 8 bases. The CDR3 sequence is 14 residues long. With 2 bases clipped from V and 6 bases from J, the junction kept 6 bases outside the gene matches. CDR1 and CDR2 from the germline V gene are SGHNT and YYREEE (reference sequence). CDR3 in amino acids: CASSLGQGIDGYTF. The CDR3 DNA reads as TGTGCCAGCAGCTTAGGACAGGGAATCGATGGCTACACCTTC.

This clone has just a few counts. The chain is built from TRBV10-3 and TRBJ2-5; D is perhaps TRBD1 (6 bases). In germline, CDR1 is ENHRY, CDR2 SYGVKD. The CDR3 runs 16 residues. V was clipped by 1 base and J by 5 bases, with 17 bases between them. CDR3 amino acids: CAISELQGPQRETQYF. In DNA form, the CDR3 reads TGTGCCATCAGTGAGTTACAGGGTCCCCAGAGGGAGACCCAGTACTTC.

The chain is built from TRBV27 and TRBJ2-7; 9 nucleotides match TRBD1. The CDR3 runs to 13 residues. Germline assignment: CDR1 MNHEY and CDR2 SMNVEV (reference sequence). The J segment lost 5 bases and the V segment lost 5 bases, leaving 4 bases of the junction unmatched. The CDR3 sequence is CASSPGQGNEQYF. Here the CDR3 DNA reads TGTGCCAGCAGTCCGGGACAGGGTAACGAGCAGTACTTC.

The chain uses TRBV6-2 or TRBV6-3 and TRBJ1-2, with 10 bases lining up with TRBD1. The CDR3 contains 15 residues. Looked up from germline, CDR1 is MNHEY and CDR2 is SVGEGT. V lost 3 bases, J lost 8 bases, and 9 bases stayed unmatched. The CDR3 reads CASSYPGTGVRGYTF. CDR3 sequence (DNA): TGTGCCAGCAGTTATCCCGGGACAGGGGTTAGAGGCTACACCTTC.

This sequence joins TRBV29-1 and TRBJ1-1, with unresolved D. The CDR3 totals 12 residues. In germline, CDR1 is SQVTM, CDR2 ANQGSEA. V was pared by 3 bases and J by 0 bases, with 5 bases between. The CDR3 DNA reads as TGCAGCGTTGACCCCTTGAACACTGAAGCTTTCTTT. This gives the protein CSVDPLNTEAFF.

CDR3 protein: CASSQEGGDETQYF. The DNA of the CDR3 is TGTGCCAGCAGCCAAGAGGGGGGAGACGAGACCCAGTACTTC. This rearrangement joins TRBV3-1 (or the pseudogene TRBV3-2) to TRBJ2-5; a weak D match, TRBD2 (6 bases). Trimming took off 0 bases at V and 5 bases at J, with 10 bases between the two ends. CDR3 length: 14 residues. Germline lookup yields CDR1 LGHDT and CDR2 YNNKEL (reference sequence).

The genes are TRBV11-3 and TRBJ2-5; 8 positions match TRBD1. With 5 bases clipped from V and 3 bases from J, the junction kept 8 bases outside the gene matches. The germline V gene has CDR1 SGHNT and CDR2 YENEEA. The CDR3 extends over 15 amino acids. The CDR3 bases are TGTGCCAGCAGCGAACCTTCGGACAGGGAAGAGACCCAGTACTTC. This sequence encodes CASSEPSDREETQYF.

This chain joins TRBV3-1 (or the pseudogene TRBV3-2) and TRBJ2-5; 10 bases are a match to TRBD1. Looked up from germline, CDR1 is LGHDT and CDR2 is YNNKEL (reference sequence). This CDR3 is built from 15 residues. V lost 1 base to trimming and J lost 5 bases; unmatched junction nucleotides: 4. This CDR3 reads CASSQAGTGVETQYF. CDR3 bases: TGTGCCAGCAGCCAAGCTGGGACAGGGGTTGAGACCCAGTACTTC.

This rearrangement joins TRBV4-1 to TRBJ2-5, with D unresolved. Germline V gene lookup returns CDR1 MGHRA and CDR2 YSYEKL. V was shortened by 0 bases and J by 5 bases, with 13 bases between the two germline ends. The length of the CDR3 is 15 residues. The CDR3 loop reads CASSQDPRLGETQYF. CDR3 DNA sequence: TGCGCCAGCAGCCAAGATCCACGGCTAGGTGAGACCCAGTACTTC.

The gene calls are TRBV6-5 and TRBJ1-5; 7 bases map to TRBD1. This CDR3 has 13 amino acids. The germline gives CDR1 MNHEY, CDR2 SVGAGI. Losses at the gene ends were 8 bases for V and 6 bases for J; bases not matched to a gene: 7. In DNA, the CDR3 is TGTGCCAGCGGAGGGGGCGAGGGTCAGCCCCAGCATTTT. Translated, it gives CASGGGEGQPQHF.

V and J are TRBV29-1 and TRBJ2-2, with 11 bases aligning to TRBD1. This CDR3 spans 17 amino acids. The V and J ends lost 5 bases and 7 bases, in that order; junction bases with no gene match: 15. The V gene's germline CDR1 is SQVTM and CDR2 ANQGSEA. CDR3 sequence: CSVHFWGQGVEVGELFF. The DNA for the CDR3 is TGCAGCGTTCATTTTTGGGGACAGGGGGTTGAGGTCGGGGAGCTGTTTTTT.

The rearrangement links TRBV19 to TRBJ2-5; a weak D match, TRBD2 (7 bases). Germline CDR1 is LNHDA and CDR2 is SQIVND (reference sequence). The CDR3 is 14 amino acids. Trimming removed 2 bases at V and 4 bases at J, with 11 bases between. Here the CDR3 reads CASSIFRGAETQYF. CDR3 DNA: TGTGCCAGTAGTATATTCCGGGGGGCAGAGACCCAGTACTTC.

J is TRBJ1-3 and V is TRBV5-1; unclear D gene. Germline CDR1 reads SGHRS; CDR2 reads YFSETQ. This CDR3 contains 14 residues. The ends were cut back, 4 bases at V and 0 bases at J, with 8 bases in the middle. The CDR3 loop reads CASSADSSGNTIYF. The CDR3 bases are TGCGCCAGCAGCGCAGATTCCTCTGGAAACACCATATATTTT.

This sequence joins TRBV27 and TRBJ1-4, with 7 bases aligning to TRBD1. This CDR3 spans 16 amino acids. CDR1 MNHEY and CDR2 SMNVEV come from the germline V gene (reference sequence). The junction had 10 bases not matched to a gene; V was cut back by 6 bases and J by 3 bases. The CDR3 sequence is CASSSLRGPANEKLFF. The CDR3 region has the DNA TGTGCCAGCAGCTCGTTAAGGGGGCCAGCTAATGAAAAACTGTTTTTT.

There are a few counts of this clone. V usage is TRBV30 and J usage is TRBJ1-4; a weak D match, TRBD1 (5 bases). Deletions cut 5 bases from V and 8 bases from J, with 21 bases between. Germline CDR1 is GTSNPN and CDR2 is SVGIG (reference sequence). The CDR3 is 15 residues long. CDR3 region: CAWDPLGGGKEKLFF. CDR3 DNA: TGTGCCTGGGACCCACTTGGGGGAGGAAAGGAAAAACTGTTTTTT.

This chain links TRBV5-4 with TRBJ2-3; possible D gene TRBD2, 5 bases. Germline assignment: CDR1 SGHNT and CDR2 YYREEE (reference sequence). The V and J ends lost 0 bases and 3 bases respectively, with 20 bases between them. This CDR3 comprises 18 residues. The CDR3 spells CASSLGSPSGRGTDTQYF. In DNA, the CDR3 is TGTGCCAGCAGCTTGGGAAGCCCCTCGGGTCGCGGGACAGATACGCAGTATTTT.

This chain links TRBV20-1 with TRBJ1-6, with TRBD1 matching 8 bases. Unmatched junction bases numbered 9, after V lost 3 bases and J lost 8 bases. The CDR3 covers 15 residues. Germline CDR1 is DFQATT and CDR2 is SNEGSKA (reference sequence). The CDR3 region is CSASQAGGWDSPLHF. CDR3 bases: TGCAGTGCTAGTCAGGCAGGGGGCTGGGATTCACCCCTCCACTTT.

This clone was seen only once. The DNA for the CDR3 is TGTGCCAGCAGTGAAGGCGCAGGGTTCATGACTAATGAAAAACTGTTTTTT. Translating gives CASSEGAGFMTNEKLFF. The chain is built from TRBV6-1 and TRBJ1-4; D is possibly TRBD1 (5 bases). V was trimmed by 1 base and J by 2 bases, leaving 14 bases between them. This CDR3 comprises 17 residues. Germline lookup yields CDR1 MNHNS and CDR2 SASEGT.

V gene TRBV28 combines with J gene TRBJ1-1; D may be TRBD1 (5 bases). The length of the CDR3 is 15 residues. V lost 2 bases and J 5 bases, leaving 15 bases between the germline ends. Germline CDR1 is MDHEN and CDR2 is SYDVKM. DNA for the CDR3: TGTGCCAGCAGTTTACCCCATTTGGGGGGGACTGAAGCTTTCTTT. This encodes CASSLPHLGGTEAFF.

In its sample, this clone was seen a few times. CDR3 protein: CASSLDGDSTEAFF. CDR3 coding DNA: TGCGCCAGCAGCTTGGACGGGGACTCCACTGAAGCTTTCTTT. This chain links TRBV5-1 with TRBJ1-1; D possibly corresponds to TRBD1 (5 bases). Germline V lookup: CDR1 SGHRS, CDR2 YFSETQ. The CDR3 length is 14 residues. V shed 0 bases and J shed 4 bases, with 10 bases lying between them.